This T cell receptor beta chain was recovered during a study of neoadjuvant anti-PD-1 for oral cavity cancer. Time point: after neoadjuvant nivolumab, at surgical resection. Profiling relied on immunoSEQ multiplex PCR, and the TCRdb table lists in-frame clones only, not all of them. The sample carries over 65,000 clones, approximately 87% recorded once. This CDR3 is 14 amino acids long. Germline values: CDR1 SGHAT, CDR2 FQNNGV. V lost 7 bases and J lost 11; bases outside the gene matches: 14. The chain is built from TRBV11-2 and TRBJ1-1; 9 bases align to TRBD1. The receptor was derived from a person aged 40 to 85 with oral cavity squamous cell carcinoma. The specimen was PBMCs, collected after nivolumab (anti-PD-1) treatment. The CDR3 protein is CASKSLGYRGQAFF. The CDR3 nucleotides read TGTGCCAGCAAAAGCCTAGGTTACAGGGGGCAGGCTTTCTTT. Complete variable domain (other parts from reference TRBV11-2 and TRBJ1-1): EAGVAQSPRYKIIEKRQSVAFWCNPISGHATLYWYQQILGQGPKLLIQFQNNGVVDDSQLPKDRFSAERLKGVDSTLKIQPAKLEDSAVYLCASKSLGYRGQAFFGQGTRLTVV.